This T cell receptor (beta chain) was recorded in a study of shared clonotypes between healthy human individuals. General study points: Larger estimated richness was generally recorded for naive subsets relative to memory subsets. Against clonotypes common to all four donors, non-shared ones had lower generation probabilities.

Method: immunoSEQ multiplex PCR; TCRdb's copy keeps in-frame clones and lacks some. The repertoire holds around 550,000 clones, 95% seen once, with 0.11% in the top ten. Remarks on this clone: Its matching antigen is unknown.

Positively selected for CCR7, the CD45RO-negative cells used as naive CD8 cells excluded terminally differentiated effector memory CD45RA+ cells. J gave up 7 bases and V 5 bases, and 7 bases lay outside the gene matches. This CDR3 has 14 residues. Germline CDR1 PRHDT, CDR2 FYEKMQ (reference sequence). Sequenced sample: naive CD8+ T cells sorted from blood. The source of this sequence is a woman aged 25 to 45 in good health. This chain connects TRBV13 to TRBJ2-7; 11 bases are a match to TRBD1. The CDR3 region is CASSAGQGAGEQYF. The CDR3 DNA follows: TGTGCCAGCAGCGCCGGACAGGGGGCAGGGGAGCAGTACTTC.